This T cell receptor beta chain came from a study of T-cell memory formation after mild COVID-19 (dated by TCRdb to about 2021). In terms of the full investigation: Most TCR sequence clusters were specific to one of the two donors. In a couple of donors, T-cell clones that expanded and contracted after mild COVID-19 were followed by sequencing TCRalpha and TCRbeta repertoires longitudinally. The cohort comprised two young, previously healthy adult volunteers, one female and one male. Here is what the overall study found, with its caveats: Whether the second-wave clones peaking on day 37 were SARS-CoV-2 specific was not confirmed. From day 15 to 85, contracting clones showed balanced CD4/CD8 phenotypes, whereas a second wave of clones that expanded from day 15 to 37 leaned towards CD4+. Contracting CD4+ clones appeared mostly in the CM and EM memory subsets, whereas CD8+ clones were enriched in EMRA. Some responding clones were detected in pre-infection memory, which suggested that pre-existing cross-reactive memory T cells had joined the SARS-CoV-2 response. The study covered only a couple of mild cases, and larger cohorts including severe cases with pre-infection samples were considered necessary.

The germline V and J ends show losses of 6 bases and 4 bases respectively, and no gene match explains 7 bases of the junction. CDR1 and CDR2 were assigned from the germline V gene as MNHEY and SVGEGT. Its CDR3 holds 14 amino acids, cysteine through phenylalanine. Just the 42-base CDR3 DNA is kept, in frame starting at base 1. For this clonotype: The antigen it binds to is not known. Base qualities were left out, and no much larger clone turns up one base away.

PBMCs were isolated by Ficoll-Paque density gradient centrifugation. For sequencing, an Illumina NovaSeq 6000 was employed. Using 5'RACE with constant-segment primers, TCRalpha and TCRbeta cDNA libraries were constructed, with sample barcodes and unique molecular identifiers added in the process. RNA was extracted from every sample with Trizol reagent. Amplification of the libraries took two PCR steps, and the second step added a second sample barcode plus Illumina TruSeq adapters. The libraries were sequenced on an Illumina NovaSeq using 2 x 150 bp paired-end reads. The study's own analysis went as follows. Demultiplexing of reads and collapsing into UMI-guided consensus sequences were performed with migec v1.2.7. Using mixcr v2.1.11, the UMI consensuses were aligned to TRA and TRB V and J templates and assembled into clonotypes. Clonotypes were classified as expanded or contracted when called significant by both edgeR and NoisET, with noise models trained on biological replicates. For edgeR calls, the thresholds were a false discovery rate-adjusted p below 0.01 and a log2 fold-change of 1. As an exploratory analysis of dynamics, max-normalized trajectories of the 1000 most abundant clonotypes were examined with PCA combined with hierarchical clustering. Separately sequenced CD4+ and CD8+ repertoires were used to assign a CD4 or CD8 phenotype to each responding clone. TCRdb trimmed public reads at Q25 via fastp, called clones via MiXCR and kept in-frame beta chains. Every entry covers one CDR3 protein and lists the most common genes and DNA from its rows. It is TCRdb's table, rather than the study itself, that gives the V and J calls and clone size. Present in this sample are roughly 600,000 distinct CDR3 sequences, roughly 17% of which were seen just once. The ten largest clones take up more than 10% of the sample.

This receptor was taken from an adult woman who had mild COVID-19 (a few samples of this study predate the infection). The sample titles of this study are shuffled in the database, so cell type and time point are left out; the donor was told from shared clones. The chain uses TRBV6-2 or TRBV6-3 and TRBJ1-1; 8 bases in the middle match TRBD1. Sequencing was done on a sample of PBMCs or a T cell subset sorted from them (not recorded which). The CDR3 has the sequence CASRSTGASTEAFF. The DNA sequence reads TGTGCCAGCAGGTCGACAGGGGCGAGCACTGAAGCTTTCTTT.